These 5 T cell receptor beta chains share one sample of origin, sequenced in a study of T-cell reconstitution after alpha-beta-depleted transplantation in children. Unique molecular identifiers were incorporated during preparation of the TCRbeta library. TCRdb itself ran the PCR reads through MiXCR, one entry per CDR3 protein. Of about 470,000 distinct CDR3 sequences in the sample, about 40% were seen once. The sequencing used PBMCs, collected before TCRalphabeta/CD19-depleted stem cell transplant. These receptors all come from a girl aged 2-10 years with aplastic anemia, due to receive a stem cell transplant.

This clonotype was picked up a small number of times. The chain is built from TRBV6-1 and TRBJ1-3; D gene ambiguous. This CDR3 comprises 15 residues. The V and J ends lost 3 bases and 2 bases respectively, with 11 bases between them. Per germline, CDR1 MNHNS and CDR2 SASEGT. CDR3 residues: CASSDTFRTGNTIYF. The CDR3 bases are TGTGCCAGCAGTGATACCTTCAGGACTGGAAACACCATATATTTT.

The chain links TRBV18 to TRBJ2-7; perhaps TRBD1 as D (6 bases). Germline CDR1 KGHSH, CDR2 LQKENI. This CDR3 contains 15 residues. V shed 3 bases and J shed 4 bases, with 16 bases lying between them. The CDR3 region has the DNA TGTGCCAGCTCACCTGAGGGGGATTTCTCTTACGAGCAGTACTTC. Translated: CASSPEGDFSYEQYF.

This chain joins TRBV20-1 and TRBJ1-1; the D is unclear. The CDR3 runs to 13 residues. The germline gives CDR1 DFQATT, CDR2 SNEGSKA (reference sequence). V gave up 1 base and J gave up 5 bases, with 11 bases separating them. CDR3 DNA sequence: TGCAGTGCTAGAGTTCCAGGTTTAACTGAAGCTTTCTTT. This gives the protein CSARVPGLTEAFF.

This clonotype was detected only a few times. The chain is built from TRBV11-3 and TRBJ2-2; no clear D. V lost 1 base, J lost 4 bases, and 10 bases lay in between. The CDR3 runs to 15 residues. In germline, CDR1 is SGHNT, CDR2 YENEEA. CDR3 residues: CASSLGGPFTGELFF. CDR3 bases: TGTGCCAGCAGCTTAGGTGGCCCTTTCACCGGGGAGCTGTTTTTT.

The V gene is TRBV2, the J gene TRBJ2-2, with TRBD2 matching over 10 bases. The CDR3 loop spans 16 amino acids. Germline V gene sequence: CDR1 SNHLY, CDR2 FYNNEI. Germline trimming cut 6 bases from V and 4 bases from J; bases unmatched to any gene: 8. The CDR3 DNA follows: TGTGCCAGCAGGCCCGCTAGCGGGAGTGTCACCGGGGAGCTGTTTTTT. Translated: CASRPASGSVTGELFF.